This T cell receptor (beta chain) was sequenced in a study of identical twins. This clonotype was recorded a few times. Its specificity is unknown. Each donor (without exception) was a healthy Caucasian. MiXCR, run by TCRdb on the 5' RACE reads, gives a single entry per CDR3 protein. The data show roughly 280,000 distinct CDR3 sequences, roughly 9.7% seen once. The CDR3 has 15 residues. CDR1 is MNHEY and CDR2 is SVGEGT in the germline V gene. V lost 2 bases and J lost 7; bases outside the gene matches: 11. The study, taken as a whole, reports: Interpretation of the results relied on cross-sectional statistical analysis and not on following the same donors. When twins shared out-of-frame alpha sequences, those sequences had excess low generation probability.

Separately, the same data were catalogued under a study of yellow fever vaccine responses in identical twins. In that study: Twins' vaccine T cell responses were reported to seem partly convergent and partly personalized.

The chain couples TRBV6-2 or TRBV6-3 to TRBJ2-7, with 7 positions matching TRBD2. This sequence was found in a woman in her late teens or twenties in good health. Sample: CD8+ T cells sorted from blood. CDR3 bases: TGTGCCAGCAGTTACGATCCAGCGGGGACCTGGGAGCAGTACTTC. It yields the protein CASSYDPAGTWEQYF.